This T cell receptor beta chain was observed in a study of cytotoxic CD8 clonotypes in ibrutinib-treated CLL. Here immunoSEQ multiplex PCR was the method, and the copy in TCRdb shows in-frame clones only, minus some. The sample consists of some 10,000 clones, 81% of them appearing once. J gave up 5 bases and V 5 bases, and 21 bases lay outside the gene matches. Germline loops: CDR1 SGHAT, CDR2 FQDESV (reference sequence). The CDR3 length is 19 residues. This clonotype was obtained from a human donor with chronic lymphocytic leukemia. The V and J genes are TRBV11-1 and TRBJ2-1; 7 bases are shared with TRBD2. Sequences were derived from PBMCs, sampled at disease progression, from a patient treated with ibrutinib. In DNA form, the CDR3 reads TGTGCCAGCAGCACCGAACTAGCGCCAACGATTCGTTTTAACAATGAGCAGTTCTTC. It encodes CASSTELAPTIRFNNEQFF.